What follows are 31 T cell receptor beta chains derived from one specimen sequenced in a study of siplizumab effects on memory and regulatory T cells. TCRdb's table, derived via immunoSEQ multiplex PCR, lists solely in-frame clones and lacks some. In the table there are more than 85,000 clones, 91% of which are singletons. Sequenced: CD4+ T cells sorted from blood. All receptors derive from a human donor in good health. Some clones in this sample may be carry-over from other donors' samples.

This chain joins TRBV10-3 and TRBJ1-2, with D hard to call. V was shortened by 3 bases and J by 4 bases, with 12 bases between the two germline ends. From germline, CDR1 is ENHRY and CDR2 SYGVKD. This CDR3 region has 14 residues. CDR3 DNA: TGTGCCATCAGTGATGGACCCTTGGGCTATGGCTACACCTTC. Its translation: CAISDGPLGYGYTF.

V usage is TRBV7-9 and J usage is TRBJ1-5; D gene uncertain. Trimming took off 4 bases at V and 6 bases at J, with 13 bases between the two ends. CDR1 is SEHNR, CDR2 FQNEAQ, per germline (reference sequence). This CDR3 is 14 amino acids long. CDR3 sequence: CASSSAISGQPQHF. The CDR3 DNA follows: TGTGCCAGCAGCTCGGCCATAAGCGGTCAGCCCCAGCATTTT. Drawing the rest from reference TRBV7-9 and TRBJ1-5, the complete variable domain is DTGVSQNPRHKITKRGQNVTFRCDPISEHNRLYWYRQTLGQGPEFLTYFQNEAQLEKSRLLSDRFSAERPKGSFSTLEIQRTEQGDSAMYLCASSSAISGQPQHFGDGTRLSIL.

The chain joins TRBV5-1 to TRBJ2-1; a weak D match, TRBD1 (6 bases). The CDR3 has 15 amino acids. V was trimmed by 3 bases and J by 10 bases, leaving 20 bases between them. Germline CDR1 and CDR2: SGHRS and YFSETQ. The CDR3 protein is CASSSGDKLTFEQFF. For the CDR3, the DNA is TGCGCCAGCAGCTCCGGGGACAAGTTAACGTTCGAGCAGTTCTTC. The full variable domain, rest sourced from reference TRBV5-1 and TRBJ2-1, is KAGVTQTPRYLIKTRGQQVTLSCSPISGHRSVSWYQQTPGQGLQFLFEYFSETQRNKGNFPGRFSGRQFSNSRSEMNVSTLELGDSALYLCASSSGDKLTFEQFFGPGTRLTVL.

V is TRBV5-1 and J is TRBJ2-1, with 8 positions matching TRBD2. The CDR3 covers 16 residues. Losses at the gene ends were 2 bases for V and 0 bases for J; bases not matched to a gene: 4. CDR1 is SGHRS, CDR2 YFSETQ, per germline. Written as DNA, the CDR3 is TGCGCCAGCAGCTTACTAGCGGAAAGCTCCTACAATGAGCAGTTCTTC. This gives the protein CASSLLAESSYNEQFF.

As regards this clone: It is unclear where the CDR3 begins or ends on the DNA, so no DNA is shown, and the CDR3 is as TCRdb lists it. The V gene is TRBV2, the J gene TRBJ2-2; TRBD1 is the table's D call and was not checked against the DNA. The CDR3 is 14 amino acids long, termini counted. Germline loops: CDR1 SNHLY, CDR2 FYNNEI. The CDR3 here is CASILGHKTGELFF.

This rearrangement joins TRBV10-3 to TRBJ2-1; 7 bases fit TRBD2. The CDR3 contains 12 residues. After removal of 11 bases from V and 5 bases from J, the junction contained 6 bases not matched to a gene. CDR1 is ENHRY, CDR2 SYGVKD, per germline. The CDR3 region is CAAGLGHNEQFF. For the CDR3, the DNA is TGTGCCGCAGGACTAGGCCACAATGAGCAGTTCTTC.

The rearrangement joins TRBV4-1 to TRBJ1-2, with D unclear. Germline V gives CDR1 MGHRA, CDR2 YSYEKL. CDR3 size: 13 residues. V lost 1 base to trimming and J lost 6 bases, with 9 bases between them. This CDR3 is CASSQGSGDGYTF. In DNA, the CDR3 is TGCGCCAGCAGCCAAGGAAGTGGAGATGGCTACACCTTC.

V usage is TRBV5-1 and J usage is TRBJ2-5; D remains ambiguous. TRBJ2-7 matches the DNA end more closely, so the J call is doubtful. The CDR3 is 13 amino acids. Germline CDR1 reads SGHRS; CDR2 reads YFSETQ. The CDR3 reads CASSLEGPYEQYF. Written as DNA, the CDR3 is TGCGCCAGCAGCTTGGAGGGTCCCTACGAGCAGTACTTC.

The chain links TRBV29-1 to TRBJ2-5; the D gene is possibly TRBD2 (5 bases). Between the trimmed V and J ends, which lost 8 bases and 5 bases, there was a span of 15 bases. Germline V gene lookup returns CDR1 SQVTM and CDR2 ANQGSEA. The CDR3 extends over 12 amino acids. The CDR3 is CSLLDGSETQYF. The CDR3 DNA reads TGCAGCCTACTAGATGGGTCCGAGACCCAGTACTTC.

The chain carries TRBV1 and TRBJ2-4; the table names TRBD2, a call not compared with the DNA. TRBV1 is flagged as a pseudogene. The CDR3 is 18 amino acids. CDR3 region: CTSSQARTSGLAKNIQYF. The CDR3, as DNA: TGCACCAGCAGCCAAGCACGAACTAGCGGGCTAGCCAAAAACATTCAGTACTTC.

This clone has only one observation. The chain has TRBV9 and TRBJ2-7; D gene uncertain. Germline V CDR1 and CDR2: SGDLS, YYNGEE. This CDR3 has 14 amino acids. V was pared by 0 bases and J by 2 bases, with 9 bases between. CDR3 in amino acids: CASSVDYLTYEQYF. The CDR3 bases are TGTGCCAGCAGCGTAGACTACCTTACCTACGAGCAGTACTTC.

The chain carries TRBV5-6 and TRBJ1-3; D is unresolved. Trimming took 1 base from V and 3 from J, leaving 8 bases between them. CDR3 size: 14 residues. CDR1 is SGHDT and CDR2 is YYEEEE in the germline V gene. This CDR3 reads CASSLRGYGNTIYF. The CDR3 region has the DNA TGTGCCAGCAGCTTGAGAGGTTATGGAAACACCATATATTTT.

This chain uses TRBV29-1 with TRBJ1-2, with no clear D. This CDR3 region has 15 residues. V lost 6 bases, J lost 4 bases, and 21 bases lay in between. Per the germline V gene, CDR1 is SQVTM and CDR2 is ANQGSEA. The CDR3 spells CSVGVSGSWSYGYTF. DNA of the CDR3: TGCAGCGTCGGAGTATCCGGGAGCTGGAGCTATGGCTACACCTTC.

V and J are TRBV7-9 and TRBJ1-1; D possibly corresponds to TRBD1 (5 bases). There are 16 residues in the CDR3. V shed 1 base and J shed 2 bases, with 14 bases lying between them. Germline V CDR1 and CDR2: SEHNR, FQNEAQ (reference sequence). CDR3 DNA sequence: TGTGCCAGCAGCTTAGGAGTCGGGCAGGGTAACACTGAAGCTTTCTTT. Encoded protein: CASSLGVGQGNTEAFF.

In this sample, this clone turned up once. This chain connects TRBV11-2 to TRBJ1-1; D gene ambiguous. CDR1 is SGHAT and CDR2 is FQNNGV in the germline V gene. This CDR3 comprises 13 residues. V lost 3 bases to trimming and J lost 0 bases, with 5 bases between them. CDR3 sequence: CASSFRMNTEAFF. The CDR3 bases are TGTGCCAGCAGCTTTAGAATGAACACTGAAGCTTTCTTT.

This clone was recorded once. V gene TRBV18 combines with J gene TRBJ1-4, with D possibly matching TRBD1 (5 bases). This CDR3 is built from 17 residues. Trimming shortened V by 2 bases and J by 0 bases, and 13 bases separated the two germline ends. Germline V CDR1 and CDR2: KGHSH, LQKENI. The CDR3 sequence: CASSPDQGGATNEKLFF. CDR3 coding DNA: TGTGCCAGCTCACCAGATCAGGGCGGAGCAACTAATGAAAAACTGTTTTTT.

This chain uses TRBV29-1 with TRBJ1-5, with 10 bases fitting TRBD1. V was clipped by 6 bases and J by 5 bases; unmatched bases: 7. Germline V lookup: CDR1 SQVTM, CDR2 ANQGSEA. The CDR3 sequence is 14 residues long. In DNA form, the CDR3 reads TGCAGCGTCGGACAGGGGGGATGGGATCAGCCCCAGCATTTT. It encodes CSVGQGGWDQPQHF.

This clone was seen a handful of times. The rearrangement joins TRBV7-8 to TRBJ2-7; 9 bases are a match to TRBD1. The V gene end was trimmed by 5 bases and the J gene end by 5 bases; junction bases not matched to a gene: 4. Germline V gives CDR1 SGHVS, CDR2 FQNEAQ. The CDR3 sequence is 13 residues long. This CDR3 is CASSLDRGDEQYF. The CDR3 coding sequence is TGTGCCAGCAGCCTAGACAGGGGGGACGAGCAGTACTTC.

This chain connects TRBV5-1 to TRBJ2-1; D perhaps matches TRBD2 (7 bases). V was pared by 0 bases and J by 8 bases, with 12 bases between. The CDR3 extends over 14 amino acids. The germline V gene has CDR1 SGHRS and CDR2 YFSETQ. The CDR3 nucleotides are TGCGCCAGCAGCTTGGTCGGGGGGCTCGATGAGCAGTTCTTC. Its translation: CASSLVGGLDEQFF.

The chain recombines TRBV11-2 with TRBJ2-3; D is undetermined. V lost 2 bases and J 6 bases, leaving 15 bases between the germline ends. Germline lookup yields CDR1 SGHAT and CDR2 FQNNGV. The CDR3 totals 15 residues. The CDR3 bases are TGTGCCAGCAGCTTAAGCAGGTCGCACCAGGATACGCAGTATTTT. Its translation: CASSLSRSHQDTQYF.

This chain uses TRBV10-3 with TRBJ1-3; weak D call: TRBD1 (6 bases). In germline, CDR1 is ENHRY, CDR2 SYGVKD. The CDR3 covers 14 residues. Trimming removed 2 bases at V and 4 bases at J, with 9 bases between. The CDR3 DNA reads as TGTGCCATCAGTGAGACAGGGAGAGGAAACACCATATATTTT. Translating gives CAISETGRGNTIYF.

This clone has only a few counts. In DNA, the CDR3 is TGTGCCAGCAGCTTTTCAGGGTACACTGAAGCTTTCTTT. Protein sequence: CASSFSGYTEAFF. This rearrangement joins TRBV11-2 to TRBJ1-1, with a tentative D call TRBD1 (5 bases). V was clipped by 3 bases and J by 3 bases, with 8 bases between them. Germline-derived CDR1 and CDR2 are SGHAT and FQNNGV. This CDR3 has 13 residues.

V is TRBV25-1 and J is TRBJ2-7; 9 bases match TRBD2. The CDR3 covers 16 residues. Germline V CDR1 and CDR2: MGHDK, SYGVNS. J was trimmed by 0 bases and V by 4 bases; bases with no gene match: 7. The chain's CDR3 is CASSAIAGDGSYEQYF. For the CDR3, the DNA is TGTGCCAGCAGTGCGATAGCGGGAGACGGCTCCTACGAGCAGTACTTC.

The gene calls are TRBV28 and TRBJ2-1; weak D call: TRBD1 (6 bases). The CDR3 contains 16 residues. Germline CDR1 MDHEN, CDR2 SYDVKM. Trimming took off 5 bases at V and 7 bases at J, with 21 bases between the two ends. The CDR3 sequence is CASSPFPRQVHNEQFF. CDR3 in DNA: TGTGCCAGCAGTCCCTTCCCGAGACAGGTTCATAATGAGCAGTTCTTC.

The rearrangement links TRBV19 to TRBJ1-3, with D uncertain. This CDR3 is built from 15 residues. The V gene lost 4 bases and the J gene lost 0 bases, with 10 bases spanning the gap. CDR1 and CDR2 from the germline V gene are LNHDA and SQIVND (reference sequence). CDR3 DNA sequence: TGTGCCAGTAGTACGGGGTTAAGCTCTGGAAACACCATATATTTT. It encodes CASSTGLSSGNTIYF.

The V call is TRBV19, the J call TRBJ2-1; D perhaps matches TRBD2 (5 bases). CDR1 and CDR2 (germline): LNHDA, SQIVND (reference sequence). The CDR3 has 14 residues. The ends were cut back, 4 bases at V and 8 bases at J, with 15 bases in the middle. The CDR3 sequence: CASSSLATPDEQFF. The CDR3 nucleotides are TGTGCCAGTAGTAGCCTAGCCACTCCCGATGAGCAGTTCTTC.

V and J are TRBV5-1 and TRBJ1-2; tentatively, D is TRBD1 (6 bases). The germline V gene encodes CDR1 SGHRS and CDR2 YFSETQ. This CDR3 comprises 14 residues. Trimming cost V 1 base and J 9 bases, with 16 bases left between them. CDR3 nucleotide sequence: TGCGCCAGCAGCTTGTCTCCCGGACAGTTACGCTACACCTTC. Its translation is CASSLSPGQLRYTF.

The chain is built from TRBV14 and TRBJ2-5; D is uncertain. Looked up from germline, CDR1 is SGHDN and CDR2 is FVKESK. The V gene lost 0 bases and the J gene lost 0 bases, with 17 bases spanning the gap. The CDR3 sequence is 18 residues long. The CDR3 region is CASSQDRAGGWYQETQYF. The DNA for the CDR3 is TGTGCCAGCAGCCAAGATCGCGCTGGCGGATGGTACCAAGAGACCCAGTACTTC.

The genes are TRBV28 and TRBJ2-2, with 7 bases fitting TRBD1. Germline trimming cut 10 bases from V and 2 bases from J; bases unmatched to any gene: 7. The CDR3 is 14 residues long. The germline V gene encodes CDR1 MDHEN and CDR2 SYDVKM. The CDR3 loop reads CAIPGTENTGELFF. The CDR3 DNA sequence: TGTGCCATTCCCGGGACAGAAAACACCGGGGAGCTGTTTTTT.

The rearrangement links TRBV30 to TRBJ1-2; D not resolved. In germline, CDR1 is GTSNPN, CDR2 SVGIG (reference sequence). The V gene lost 1 base and the J gene lost 8 bases, with 11 bases spanning the gap. This CDR3 contains 12 residues. The CDR3 is CAWSEARRGYTF. CDR3 sequence (DNA): TGTGCCTGGAGTGAGGCGAGGAGGGGCTACACCTTC.

V and J are TRBV19 and TRBJ2-4; D perhaps matches TRBD2 (6 bases). This CDR3 has 11 amino acids. V was trimmed by 8 bases and J by 7 bases, leaving 9 bases between them. CDR1 and CDR2 (germline): LNHDA, SQIVND (reference sequence). The CDR3 reads CASHRENIQYF. In DNA, the CDR3 is TGTGCCAGTCACCGGGAGAACATTCAGTACTTC.